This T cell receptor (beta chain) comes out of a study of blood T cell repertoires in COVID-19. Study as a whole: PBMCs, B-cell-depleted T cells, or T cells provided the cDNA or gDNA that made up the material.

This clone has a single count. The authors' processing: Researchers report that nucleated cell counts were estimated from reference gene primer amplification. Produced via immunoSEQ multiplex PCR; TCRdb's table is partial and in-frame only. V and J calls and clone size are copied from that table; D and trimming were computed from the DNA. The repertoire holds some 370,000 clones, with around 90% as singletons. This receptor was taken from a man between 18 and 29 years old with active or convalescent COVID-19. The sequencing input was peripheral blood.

The CDR3 sequence: CASRRAAYGYTF. For the CDR3, the DNA is TGTGCCAGCAGGAGGGCTGCCTATGGCTACACCTTC. This chain uses TRBV6-5 with TRBJ1-2; D is uncertain. The CDR3 covers 12 residues. Per the germline V gene, CDR1 is MNHEY and CDR2 is SVGAGI. V gave up 6 bases and J gave up 4 bases, with 9 bases separating them.